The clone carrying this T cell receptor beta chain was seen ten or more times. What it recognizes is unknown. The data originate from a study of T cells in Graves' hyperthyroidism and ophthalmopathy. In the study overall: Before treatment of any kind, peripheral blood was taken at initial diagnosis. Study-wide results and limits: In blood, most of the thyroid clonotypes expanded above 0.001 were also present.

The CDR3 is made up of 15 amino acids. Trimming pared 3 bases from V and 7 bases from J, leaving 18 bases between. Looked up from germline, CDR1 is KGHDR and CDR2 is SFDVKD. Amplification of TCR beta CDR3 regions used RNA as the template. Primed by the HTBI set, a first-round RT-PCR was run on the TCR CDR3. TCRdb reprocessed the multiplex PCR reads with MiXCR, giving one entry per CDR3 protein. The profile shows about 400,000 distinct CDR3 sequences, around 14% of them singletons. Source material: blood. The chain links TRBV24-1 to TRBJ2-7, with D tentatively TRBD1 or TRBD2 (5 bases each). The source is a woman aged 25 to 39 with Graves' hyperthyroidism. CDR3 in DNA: TGTGCCACCAGTGATCCCCGGGGCCCCGGAGTAGAGCAGTACTTC. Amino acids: CATSDPRGPGVEQYF.